This T cell receptor beta chain emerged from a study of blood T cell repertoires in COVID-19 (dated by TCRdb to the early 2020s). For context, the study as a whole: The collaborator samples originated in the United States, Italy and Spain and spanned the acute and convalescent phases of COVID-19. The prospective study material was composed of cDNA or gDNA derived from T cells, B-cell-depleted T cells, or PBMCs. Deeply sampled blood TCRbeta repertoires from subjects exposed to, actively infected with, or recovered from COVID-19 were included in the dataset. The repertoires were released in a freely available public database meant as a resource for research on the immune response to SARS-CoV-2. Samples were obtained from the ongoing ImmuneRACE study (first 160 participants) and from 1,254 subjects provided by 6 global collaborators. A de-identified subject ID, COVID-19 status, age in years and sex were almost always included in the sample metadata. Where available, HLA class I and class II types were taken from metadata supplied by the sample provider and were not determined by assay-based typing. General findings and caveats noted by the study authors: Clinical and demographic metadata were provided uncurated, with the amount varying by source and participant.

Via the germline V gene, CDR1 is SGDLS and CDR2 YYNGEE. CDR3 length: 12 amino acids, cysteine to valine. Only the CDR3 part of the read is kept: 36 bases, read in frame from the first base. V loses 6 bases of germline sequence and J loses 5 bases, and the interval between the two ends is 12 bases. In the prospective study, participants were roughly 18 to 100 years old, resided in 25 or so geographic areas of the United States, and were enrolled through a virtual design. Cohort assignment in the prospective study relied on participant-reported clinical history from a screening survey and a study questionnaire. Each participant in the prospective study had whole blood, serum and a nasopharyngeal or oropharyngeal swab collected by mobile phlebotomists. Over a roughly 2-month period, participants in the prospective study had the option of providing additional blood draws and questionnaires. Before DNA extraction, blood samples from the prospective study were shipped at room temperature or frozen.

Note on this clone: Its antigen is unknown. One base away there is no much larger clone; base qualities are not given.

TCRbeta CDR3 regions were amplified from genomic DNA by means of the immunoSEQ Assay, a bias-controlled multiplex PCR. In the original analysis: The number of nucleated cells in each sample was estimated from the amplification of reference gene primers within the assay. To quantify the absolute abundance of each unique TCRbeta CDR3 rearrangement, sequence reads were collapsed and filtered. For each sample, productive Simpson clonality was calculated by taking the square root of Simpson's diversity index across productive rearrangements. Not all clones reach the TCRdb copy of this immuneACCESS table, which keeps in-frame sequences only. Checked studies attribute under half of the gap to unresolved V genes and leave the rest unexplained. The D gene and trimming were derived from the DNA, and the V and J assignments and clone size from that table. This sample is represented by around 250,000 clones; under 90% of them were singletons. Together, the top ten hold around 3.9% of the sample.

This TCR was sampled from a man aged 25 to 40 with acute COVID-19. The chain uses TRBV9 and TRBJ2-7; there is no confident call for the D gene. Material for sequencing was PBMCs or T cells enriched from blood (not recorded which). The CDR3 in this case is CASTEGADEQYV. In nucleotide form, the sequence is TGTGCCAGCACAGAAGGCGCGGACGAGCAGTACGTC.